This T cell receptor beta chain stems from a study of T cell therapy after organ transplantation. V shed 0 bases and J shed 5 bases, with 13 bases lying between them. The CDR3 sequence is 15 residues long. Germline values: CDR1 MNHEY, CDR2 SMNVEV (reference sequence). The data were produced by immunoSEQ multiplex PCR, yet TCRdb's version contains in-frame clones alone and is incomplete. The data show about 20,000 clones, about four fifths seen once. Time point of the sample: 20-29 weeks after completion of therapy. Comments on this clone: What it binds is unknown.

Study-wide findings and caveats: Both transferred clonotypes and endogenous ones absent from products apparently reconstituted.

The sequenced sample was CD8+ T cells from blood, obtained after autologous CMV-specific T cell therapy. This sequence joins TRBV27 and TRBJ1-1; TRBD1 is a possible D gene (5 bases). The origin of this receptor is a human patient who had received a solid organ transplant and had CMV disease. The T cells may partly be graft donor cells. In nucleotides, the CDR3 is TGTGCCAGCAGTTTATCGAGCCAGGGTTATACTGAAGCTTTCTTT. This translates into CASSLSSQGYTEAFF.